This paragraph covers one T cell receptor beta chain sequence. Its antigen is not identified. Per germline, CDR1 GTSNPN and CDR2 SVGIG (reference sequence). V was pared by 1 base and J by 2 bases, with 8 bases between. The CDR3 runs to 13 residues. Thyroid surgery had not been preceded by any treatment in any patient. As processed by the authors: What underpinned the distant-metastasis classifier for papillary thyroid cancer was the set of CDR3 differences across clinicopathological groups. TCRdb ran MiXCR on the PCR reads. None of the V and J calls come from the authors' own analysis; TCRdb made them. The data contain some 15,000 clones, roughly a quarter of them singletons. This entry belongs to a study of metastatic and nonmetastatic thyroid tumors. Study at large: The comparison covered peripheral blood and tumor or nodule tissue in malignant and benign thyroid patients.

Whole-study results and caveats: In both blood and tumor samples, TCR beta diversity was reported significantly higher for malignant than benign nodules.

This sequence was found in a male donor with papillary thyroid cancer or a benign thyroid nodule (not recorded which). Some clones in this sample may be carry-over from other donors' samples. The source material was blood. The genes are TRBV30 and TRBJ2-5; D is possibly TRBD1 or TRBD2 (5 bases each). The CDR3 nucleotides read TGTGCCTGGAGTGGGGGGAAACAAGAGACCCAGTACTTC. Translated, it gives CAWSGGKQETQYF.